This T cell receptor (beta chain) was sequenced for a study of CD8+ T cells in alopecia areata. RNA was extracted and reverse transcribed into cDNA as the sequencing template. Here immunoSEQ multiplex PCR was the method, and the copy in TCRdb shows in-frame clones only, minus some. This table has about 250,000 clones, approximately 61% appearing once. V gave up 5 bases and J gave up 4 bases, with 6 bases separating them. The CDR3 extends over 13 amino acids. CDR1 and CDR2 (germline): LNHDA, SQIVND (reference sequence). The input for sequencing was CD4+ T cells sorted from blood, taken at week 0. The receptor's source is a human donor with alopecia areata. The chain joins TRBV19 to TRBJ1-6; unclear D gene. The DNA of the CDR3 is TGTGCCAGTAGTGTGGAATATAATTCACCCCTCCACTTT. This sequence encodes CASSVEYNSPLHF.